This T cell receptor beta chain comes out of a study of CD8 T cells in ankylosing spondylitis. V gave up 5 bases and J gave up 1 base, with 24 bases separating them. CDR1 is DFQATT, CDR2 SNEGSKA, per germline (reference sequence). The CDR3 is 17 amino acids. Using its own MiXCR run on the 5' RACE reads, TCRdb lists one record per CDR3 protein. Found here are 200,000 to 250,000 distinct CDR3 sequences, roughly a tenth of them singletons; the top ten hold 21%. Study-level points and caveats: There were earlier reports of some motif variants in reactive arthritis synovial fluid and blood. Disease-associated clonotypes exhibited CD8+ identity and were relatively infrequent in peripheral blood. Matched ankylosing spondylitis synovial fluid reportedly showed significant enrichment of disease-linked clones.

Ten or more counts support this clonotype. Antigen unknown. This chain uses TRBV20-1 with TRBJ2-7; TRBD1 might be the D (7 bases). This receptor was taken from a male donor with ankylosing spondylitis or in good health (not recorded which). What was sequenced was blood, either unsorted or a sorted T cell fraction (not recorded which). The CDR3 DNA follows: TGCAGTGCTCCGGTAGGAGGGATGGGACAGCGATCCTACGAGCAGTACTTC. Protein product: CSAPVGGMGQRSYEQYF.